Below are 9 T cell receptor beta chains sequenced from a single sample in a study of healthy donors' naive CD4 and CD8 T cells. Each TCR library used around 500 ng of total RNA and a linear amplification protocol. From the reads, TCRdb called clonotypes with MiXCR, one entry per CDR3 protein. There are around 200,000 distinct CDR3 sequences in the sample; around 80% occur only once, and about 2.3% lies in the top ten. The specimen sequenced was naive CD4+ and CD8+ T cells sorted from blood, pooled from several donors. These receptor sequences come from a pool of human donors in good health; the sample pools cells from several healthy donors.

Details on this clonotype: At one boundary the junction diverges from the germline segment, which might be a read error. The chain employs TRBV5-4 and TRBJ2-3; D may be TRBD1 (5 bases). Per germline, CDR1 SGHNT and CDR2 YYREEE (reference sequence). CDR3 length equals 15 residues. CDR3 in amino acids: CASSLGQTSTDTQYF. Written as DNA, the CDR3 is TGCGCCAGCAGCTTGGGGCAGACTAGCACAGATACGCAGTATTTT.

The DNA of the CDR3 is TGCAGCGTTCCAGGGCCGAACGAGCAGTACTTC. This gives the protein CSVPGPNEQYF. The chain has TRBV29-1 and TRBJ2-7; a weak D match, TRBD1 (5 bases). Trimming took 5 bases from V and 5 from J, leaving 10 bases between them. The CDR3 is made up of 11 amino acids. The V gene's germline CDR1 is SQVTM and CDR2 ANQGSEA.

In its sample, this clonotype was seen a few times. The CDR3 loop is CASSTGTGNEQYF. The CDR3, as DNA: TGTGCCAGCAGTACCGGGACAGGGAACGAGCAGTACTTC. The chain has TRBV6-5 and TRBJ2-7, with 9 bases matching TRBD1. V trimming: 5 bases; J trimming: 5 bases; junction bases outside the gene matches: 4. The CDR3 is 13 residues long. CDR1 is MNHEY and CDR2 is SVGAGI in the germline V gene.

This CDR3 is CASSYLAGGWNTGELFF. CDR3 nucleotides: TGTGCCAGCAGTTACCTAGCGGGGGGCTGGAACACCGGGGAGCTGTTTTTT. The chain employs TRBV6-5 and TRBJ2-2; 11 bases are shared with TRBD2. After removal of 2 bases from V and 1 base from J, the junction contained 3 bases not matched to a gene. This CDR3 region has 17 residues. Germline V CDR1 and CDR2: MNHEY, SVGAGI.

DNA for the CDR3: TGTGCCAGCAGCCCCAGGACAGGGGCCCTTAGCTCCTACGAGCAGTACTTC. Translated, it gives CASSPRTGALSSYEQYF. This chain connects TRBV12-3 or TRBV12-4 to TRBJ2-7, with TRBD1 identical over 9 bases. The junction had 12 bases not matched to a gene; V was cut back by 6 bases and J by 0 bases. The CDR3 sequence is 17 residues long.

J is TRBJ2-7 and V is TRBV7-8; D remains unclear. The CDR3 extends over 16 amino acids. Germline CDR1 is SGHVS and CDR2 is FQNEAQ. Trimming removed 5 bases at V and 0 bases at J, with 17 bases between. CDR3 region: CASSPGPGRSSYEQYF. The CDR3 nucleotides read TGTGCCAGCAGCCCAGGACCCGGAAGGAGCTCCTACGAGCAGTACTTC.

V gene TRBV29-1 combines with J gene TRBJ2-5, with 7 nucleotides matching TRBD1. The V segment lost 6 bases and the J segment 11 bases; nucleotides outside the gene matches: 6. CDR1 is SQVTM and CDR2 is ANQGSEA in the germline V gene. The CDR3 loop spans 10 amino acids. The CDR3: CSVITGEQYF. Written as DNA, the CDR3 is TGCAGCGTCATCACAGGGGAACAGTACTTC. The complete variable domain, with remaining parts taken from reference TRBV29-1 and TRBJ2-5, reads SAVISQKPSRDICQRGTSLTIQCQVDSQVTMMFWYRQQPGQSLTLIATANQGSEATYESGFVIDKFPISRPNLTFSTLTVSNMSPEDSSIYLCSVITGEQYFGPGTRLLVL.

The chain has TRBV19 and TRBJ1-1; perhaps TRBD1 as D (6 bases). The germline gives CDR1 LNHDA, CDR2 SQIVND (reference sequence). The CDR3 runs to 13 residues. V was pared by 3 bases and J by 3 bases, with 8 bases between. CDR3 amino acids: CASSMAGDTEAFF. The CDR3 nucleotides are TGTGCCAGTAGTATGGCAGGGGACACTGAAGCTTTCTTT. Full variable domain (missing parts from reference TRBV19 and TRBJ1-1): DGGITQSPKYLFRKEGQNVTLSCEQNLNHDAMYWYRQDPGQGLRLIYYSQIVNDFQKGDIAEGYSVSREKKESFPLTVTSAQKNPTAFYLCASSMAGDTEAFFGQGTRLTVV.

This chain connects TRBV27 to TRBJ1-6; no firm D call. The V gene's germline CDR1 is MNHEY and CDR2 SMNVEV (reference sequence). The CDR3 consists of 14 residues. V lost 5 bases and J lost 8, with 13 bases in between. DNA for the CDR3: TGTGCCAGCAGTGCCTTTACCATCGATTCACCCCTCCACTTT. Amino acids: CASSAFTIDSPLHF.